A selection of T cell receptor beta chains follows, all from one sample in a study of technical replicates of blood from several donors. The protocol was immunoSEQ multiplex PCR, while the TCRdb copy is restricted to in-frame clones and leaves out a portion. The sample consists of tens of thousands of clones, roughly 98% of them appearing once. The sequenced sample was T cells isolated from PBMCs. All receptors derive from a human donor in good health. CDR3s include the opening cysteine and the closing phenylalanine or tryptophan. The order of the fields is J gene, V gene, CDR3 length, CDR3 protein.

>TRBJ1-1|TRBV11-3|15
CASSLPGQGDTEAFF
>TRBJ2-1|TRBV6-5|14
CASRPGLAGLSQFF
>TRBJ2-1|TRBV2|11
CASRQGNEQFF
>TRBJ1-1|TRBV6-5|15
CASSPSGTGGTEAFF
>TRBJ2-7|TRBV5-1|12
CASSAGGREQYF
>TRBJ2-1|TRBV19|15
CASSLRLETYNEQFF
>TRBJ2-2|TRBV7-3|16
CASSLGLAGNTGELFF
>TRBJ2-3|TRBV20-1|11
CSSLTGGTQYF
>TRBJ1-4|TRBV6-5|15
CASSLTGVTNEKLFF
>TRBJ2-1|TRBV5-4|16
CASSSPGTGGYNEQFF
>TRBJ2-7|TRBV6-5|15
CASMAPGTRNYEQYF
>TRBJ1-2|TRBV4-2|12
CASSQDEVGYTF
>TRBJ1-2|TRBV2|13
CATLHRGSLGYTF
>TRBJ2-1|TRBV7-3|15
CASSLRQGIYNEQFF
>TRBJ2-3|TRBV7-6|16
CASSLSAGAFTDTQYF
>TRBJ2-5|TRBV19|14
CASSMPGLQETQYF
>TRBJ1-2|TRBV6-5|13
CASSLDSNYGYTF
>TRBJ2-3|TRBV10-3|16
CAISDRSGVGTDTQYF
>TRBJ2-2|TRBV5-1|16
CASSSTSGFNTGELFF
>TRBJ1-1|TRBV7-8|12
CASSWIGAEAFF
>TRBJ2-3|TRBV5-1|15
CASSLAAGTTDTQYF
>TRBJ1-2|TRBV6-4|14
CASSVEGQGYGYTF
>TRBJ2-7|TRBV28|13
CASSLEVGGAMYF
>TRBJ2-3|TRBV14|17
CASSQGLAVISTDTQYF
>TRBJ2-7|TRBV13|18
CASSLGPPGREGLYEQYF
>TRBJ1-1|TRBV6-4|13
CASSRQGNTEAFF
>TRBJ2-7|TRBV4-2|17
CASSQDKVGTPTYEQYF
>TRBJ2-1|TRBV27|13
CASSWGQKNEQFF
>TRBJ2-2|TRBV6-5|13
CASSPPSAGELFF
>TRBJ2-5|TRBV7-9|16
CASSLTGGTGGETQYF
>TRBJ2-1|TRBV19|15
CASSISRTSVNEQFF
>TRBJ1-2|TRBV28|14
CASSSSGGVQGYTF
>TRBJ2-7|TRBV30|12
CAWSVSAGVGHF
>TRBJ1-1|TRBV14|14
CASRPNFGQPQAFF
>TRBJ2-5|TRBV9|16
CASSVGSSVVQETQYF
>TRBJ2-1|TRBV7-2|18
CASSLLTSGSIPGGEQFF
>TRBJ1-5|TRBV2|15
CASSIQGAGNQPQHF
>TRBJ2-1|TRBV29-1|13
CSARIAGGNEQFF
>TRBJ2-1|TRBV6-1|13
CASSRDRVNEQFF
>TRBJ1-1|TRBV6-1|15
CASCQGFTANTEAFF
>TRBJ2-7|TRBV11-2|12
CASSSTSYEQYF
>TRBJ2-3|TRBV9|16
CASSVEGREGSDTQYF
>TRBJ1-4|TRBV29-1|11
CSVESGEKLFF
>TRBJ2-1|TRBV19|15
CASSKGTGSYNEQFF
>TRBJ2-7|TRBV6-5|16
CASSYSLDLSSYEQYF
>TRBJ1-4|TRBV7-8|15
CASSAYRVANEKLFF
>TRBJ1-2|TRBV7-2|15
CASSSTGGAGRGYTF
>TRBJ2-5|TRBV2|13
CASGTVYQETQYF
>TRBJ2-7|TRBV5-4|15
CASSDRLGGPYEQYF
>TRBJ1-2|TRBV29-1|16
CSGRVWDIKWGYGYTF
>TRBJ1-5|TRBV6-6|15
CASSPSTVSNQPQHF
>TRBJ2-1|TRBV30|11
CAWTSYNEQFF
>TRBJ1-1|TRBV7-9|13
CATRVIWNTEAFF
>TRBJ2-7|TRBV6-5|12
CASRRGQDEQYF